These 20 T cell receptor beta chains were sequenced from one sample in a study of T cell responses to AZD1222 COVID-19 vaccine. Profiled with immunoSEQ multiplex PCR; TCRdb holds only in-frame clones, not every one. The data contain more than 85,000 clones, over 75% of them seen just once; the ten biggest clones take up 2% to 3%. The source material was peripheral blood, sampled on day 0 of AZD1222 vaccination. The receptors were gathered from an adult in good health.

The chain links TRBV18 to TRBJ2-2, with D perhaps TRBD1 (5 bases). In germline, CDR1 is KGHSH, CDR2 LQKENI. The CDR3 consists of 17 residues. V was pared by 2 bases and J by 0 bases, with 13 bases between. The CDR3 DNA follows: TGTGCCAGCTCACCAAGAGATGTCAGGGCGAACACCGGGGAGCTGTTTTTT. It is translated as CASSPRDVRANTGELFF.

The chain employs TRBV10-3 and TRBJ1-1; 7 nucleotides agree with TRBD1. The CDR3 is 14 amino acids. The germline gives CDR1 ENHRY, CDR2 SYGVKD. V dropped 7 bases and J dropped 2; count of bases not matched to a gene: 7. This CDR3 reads CAIKEGAGNTEAFF. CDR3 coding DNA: TGTGCCATCAAGGAGGGGGCTGGTAACACTGAAGCTTTCTTT.

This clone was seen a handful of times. Here the CDR3 reads CASRRDLTGELFF. Here the CDR3 DNA reads TGTGCCAGCAGGCGGGACCTCACCGGGGAGCTGTTTTTT. The rearrangement joins TRBV28 to TRBJ2-2, with D maybe TRBD2 (6 bases). Looked up from germline, CDR1 is MDHEN and CDR2 is SYDVKM. This CDR3 contains 13 residues. Trimming took 6 bases from V and 4 from J, leaving 9 bases between them.

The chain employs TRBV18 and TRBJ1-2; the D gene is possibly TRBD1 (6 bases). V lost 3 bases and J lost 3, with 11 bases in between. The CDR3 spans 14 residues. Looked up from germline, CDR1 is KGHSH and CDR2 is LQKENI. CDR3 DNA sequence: TGTGCCAGCTCACCGGAGGGGGGGTACTATGGCTACACCTTC. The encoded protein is CASSPEGGYYGYTF.

In DNA form, the CDR3 reads TGTGCCAGCAGTGAAAGCAGGTACAATCAGCCCCAGCATTTT. Its translation is CASSESRYNQPQHF. This chain joins TRBV2 and TRBJ1-5, with D unresolved. Germline CDR1 reads SNHLY; CDR2 reads FYNNEI. The CDR3 covers 14 residues. V was pared by 2 bases and J by 3 bases, with 8 bases between.

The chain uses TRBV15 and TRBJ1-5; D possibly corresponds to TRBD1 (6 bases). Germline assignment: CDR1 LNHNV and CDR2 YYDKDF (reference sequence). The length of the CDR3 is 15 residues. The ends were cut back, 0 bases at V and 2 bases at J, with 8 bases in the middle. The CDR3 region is CATSRDGGRNQPQHF. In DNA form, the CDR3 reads TGTGCCACCAGCAGAGATGGGGGCCGCAATCAGCCCCAGCATTTT.

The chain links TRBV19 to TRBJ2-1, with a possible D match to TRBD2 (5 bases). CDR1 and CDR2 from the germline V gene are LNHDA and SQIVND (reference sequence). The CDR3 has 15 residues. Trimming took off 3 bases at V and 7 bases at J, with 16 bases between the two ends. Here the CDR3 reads CASSILGRSFNEQFF. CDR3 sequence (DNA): TGTGCCAGTAGTATTCTAGGGAGAAGTTTTAATGAGCAGTTCTTC.

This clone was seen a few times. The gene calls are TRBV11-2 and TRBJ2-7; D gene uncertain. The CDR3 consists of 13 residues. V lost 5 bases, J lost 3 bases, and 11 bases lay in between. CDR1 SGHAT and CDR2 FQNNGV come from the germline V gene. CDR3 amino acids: CASSHGQRYEQYF. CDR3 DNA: TGTGCCAGCAGCCACGGCCAGCGCTACGAGCAGTACTTC.

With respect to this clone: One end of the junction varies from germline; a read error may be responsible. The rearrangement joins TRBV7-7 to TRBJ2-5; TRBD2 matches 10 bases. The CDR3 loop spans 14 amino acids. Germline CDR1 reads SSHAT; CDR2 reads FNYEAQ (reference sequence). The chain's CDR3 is CASSPLAGKETQYF. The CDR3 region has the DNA TGTGCTAGCAGCCCACTAGCGGGGAAAGAGACCCAGTACTTC.

CDR3 in amino acids: CATRQGGQETQYF. CDR3 sequence (DNA): TGTGCCACCAGACAGGGTGGGCAAGAGACCCAGTACTTC. The V and J genes are TRBV28 and TRBJ2-5; 7 positions agree with TRBD1. The V segment lost 10 bases and the J segment 2 bases; nucleotides outside the gene matches: 7. From germline, CDR1 is MDHEN and CDR2 SYDVKM. There are 13 residues in the CDR3.

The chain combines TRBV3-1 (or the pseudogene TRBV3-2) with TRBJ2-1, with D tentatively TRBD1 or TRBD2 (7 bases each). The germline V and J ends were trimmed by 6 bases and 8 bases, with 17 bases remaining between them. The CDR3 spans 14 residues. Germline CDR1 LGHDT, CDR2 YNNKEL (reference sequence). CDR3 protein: CASRGSTGRDEQFF. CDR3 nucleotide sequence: TGTGCCAGCAGAGGATCGACAGGGAGGGATGAGCAGTTCTTC.

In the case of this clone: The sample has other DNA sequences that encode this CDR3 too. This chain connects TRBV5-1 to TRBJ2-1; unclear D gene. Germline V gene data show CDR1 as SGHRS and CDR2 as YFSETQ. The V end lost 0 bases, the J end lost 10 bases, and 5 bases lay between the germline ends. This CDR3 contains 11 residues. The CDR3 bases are TGCGCCAGCAGCTTGGCAGAGGAGCAGTTCTTC. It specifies CASSLAEEQFF.

This CDR3 is CATSHSPVFAGELFF. The CDR3 DNA follows: TGTGCCACCAGCCATAGCCCCGTTTTCGCCGGGGAGCTGTTTTTT. V and J are TRBV15 and TRBJ2-2; no reliable D call. With 5 bases removed from V and 6 bases from J, the gap between germline ends came to 16 bases. CDR1 and CDR2 from the germline V gene are LNHNV and YYDKDF (reference sequence). The CDR3 is made up of 15 amino acids.

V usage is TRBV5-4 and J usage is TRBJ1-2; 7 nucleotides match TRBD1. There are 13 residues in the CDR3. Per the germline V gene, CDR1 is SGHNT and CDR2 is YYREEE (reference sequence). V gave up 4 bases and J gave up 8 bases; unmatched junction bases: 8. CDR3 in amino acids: CASSPRDSGGYTF. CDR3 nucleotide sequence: TGTGCCAGCAGCCCCCGGGACAGTGGAGGCTACACCTTC. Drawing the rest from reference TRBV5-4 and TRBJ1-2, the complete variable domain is ETGVTQSPTHLIKTRGQQVTLRCSSQSGHNTVSWYQQALGQGPQFIFQYYREEENGRGNFPPRFSGLQFPNYSSELNVNALELDDSALYLCASSPRDSGGYTFGSGTRLTVV.

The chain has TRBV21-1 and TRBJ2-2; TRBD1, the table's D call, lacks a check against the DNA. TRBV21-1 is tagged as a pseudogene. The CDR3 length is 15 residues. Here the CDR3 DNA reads TGTGCCAGCAGCCCCCCAGGGACATACTTCGGGGAGCTGTTTTTT. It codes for CASSPPGTYFGELFF.

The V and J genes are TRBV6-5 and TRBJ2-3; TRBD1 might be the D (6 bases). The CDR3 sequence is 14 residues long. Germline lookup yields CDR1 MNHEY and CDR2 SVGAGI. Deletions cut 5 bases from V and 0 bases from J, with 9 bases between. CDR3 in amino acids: CASSTGHSTDTQYF. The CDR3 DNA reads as TGTGCCAGCAGTACGGGACACAGCACAGATACGCAGTATTTT.

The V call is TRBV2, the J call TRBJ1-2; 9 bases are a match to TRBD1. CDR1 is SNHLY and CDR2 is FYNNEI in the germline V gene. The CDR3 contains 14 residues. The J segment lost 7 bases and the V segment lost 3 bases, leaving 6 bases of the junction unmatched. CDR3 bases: TGTGCCAGCAGTGATGCGGGACAGGGAATTGGCTACACCTTC. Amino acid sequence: CASSDAGQGIGYTF.

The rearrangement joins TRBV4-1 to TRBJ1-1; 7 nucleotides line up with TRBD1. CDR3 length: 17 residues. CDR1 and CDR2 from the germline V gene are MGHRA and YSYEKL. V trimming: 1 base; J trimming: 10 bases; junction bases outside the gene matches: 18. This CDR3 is CASSQVGAPTGAQGAFF. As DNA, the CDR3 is TGCGCCAGCAGCCAAGTTGGAGCCCCTACAGGGGCGCAGGGAGCTTTCTTT.

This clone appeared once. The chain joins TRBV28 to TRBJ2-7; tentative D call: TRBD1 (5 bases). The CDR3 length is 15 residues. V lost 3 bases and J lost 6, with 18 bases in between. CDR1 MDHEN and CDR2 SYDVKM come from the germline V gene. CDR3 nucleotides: TGTGCCAGCAGTTTTTTGGCGGACACCTACTCCGAGCAGTACTTC. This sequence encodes CASSFLADTYSEQYF. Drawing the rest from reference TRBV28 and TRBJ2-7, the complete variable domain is DVKVTQSSRYLVKRTGEKVFLECVQDMDHENMFWYRQDPGLGLRLIYFSYDVKMKEKGDIPEGYSVSREKKERFSLILESASTNQTSMYLCASSFLADTYSEQYFGPGTRLTVT.

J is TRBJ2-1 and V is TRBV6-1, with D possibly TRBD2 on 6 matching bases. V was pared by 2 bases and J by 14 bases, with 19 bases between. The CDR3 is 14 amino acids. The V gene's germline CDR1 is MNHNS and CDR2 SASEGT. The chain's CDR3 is CASSESLVRREKFF. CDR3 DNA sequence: TGTGCCAGCAGTGAATCTCTTGTCCGGCGGGAAAAGTTCTTC.